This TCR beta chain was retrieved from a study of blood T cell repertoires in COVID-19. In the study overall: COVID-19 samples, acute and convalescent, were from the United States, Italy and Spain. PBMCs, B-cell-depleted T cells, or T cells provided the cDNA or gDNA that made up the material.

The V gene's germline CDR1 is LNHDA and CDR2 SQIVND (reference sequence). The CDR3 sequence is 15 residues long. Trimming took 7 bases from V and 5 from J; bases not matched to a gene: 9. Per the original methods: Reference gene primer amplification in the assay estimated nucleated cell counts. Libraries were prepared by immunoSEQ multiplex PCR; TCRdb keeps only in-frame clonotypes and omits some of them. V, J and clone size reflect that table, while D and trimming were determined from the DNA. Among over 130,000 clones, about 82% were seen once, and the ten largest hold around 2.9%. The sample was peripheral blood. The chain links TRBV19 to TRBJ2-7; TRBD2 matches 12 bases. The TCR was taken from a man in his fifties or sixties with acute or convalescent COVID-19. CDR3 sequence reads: CASTPSTSGSHEQYF. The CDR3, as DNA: TGTGCCAGTACCCCATCGACTAGCGGGAGCCACGAGCAGTACTTC.